The next 6 T cell receptor beta chains were all read from a single sample in a study of OX40 agonist ivuxolimab in advanced cancers. TCRdb's copy holds only in-frame clones and misses some; the assay was immunoSEQ multiplex PCR. The sample lists approximately 54,000 clones; 90% to 95% were seen once. The sample in question was CD4+ or CD8+ T cells sorted from blood, obtained in a trial of the OX40 agonist ivuxolimab. The source is an adult with an advanced solid tumor such as melanoma, head and neck, liver or kidney cancer.

The V gene is TRBV28, the J gene TRBJ1-4; D remains unclear. CDR1 is MDHEN, CDR2 SYDVKM, per germline. Trimming took off 4 bases at V and 5 bases at J, with 8 bases between the two ends. The length of the CDR3 is 13 residues. The CDR3 protein is CASSSDMNEKLFF. As DNA, the CDR3 is TGTGCCAGCAGTTCCGACATGAATGAAAAACTGTTTTTT.

The chain joins TRBV5-4 to TRBJ2-5; D gene ambiguous. This CDR3 comprises 14 residues. Trimming cost V 6 bases and J 0 bases, with 12 bases left between them. Germline CDR1 reads SGHNT; CDR2 reads YYREEE (reference sequence). The CDR3 sequence is CASTLPSDQETQYF. The CDR3 bases are TGTGCCAGCACCCTCCCGAGTGACCAAGAGACCCAGTACTTC.

The V and J genes are TRBV19 and TRBJ1-4; 9 bases are a match to TRBD1. This CDR3 is 16 amino acids long. V lost 6 bases, J lost 4 bases, and 9 bases stayed unmatched. Germline loops: CDR1 LNHDA, CDR2 SQIVND (reference sequence). The chain's CDR3 is CASRPGRDRVNEKLFF. CDR3 DNA: TGTGCCAGTAGGCCCGGCCGGGACAGGGTTAATGAAAAACTGTTTTTT. The variable domain in full, completed from reference TRBV19 and TRBJ1-4, reads DGGITQSPKYLFRKEGQNVTLSCEQNLNHDAMYWYRQDPGQGLRLIYYSQIVNDFQKGDIAEGYSVSREKKESFPLTVTSAQKNPTAFYLCASRPGRDRVNEKLFFGSGTQLSVL.

This chain uses TRBV4-2 with TRBJ2-2; possible D gene TRBD1, 6 bases. Trimming stripped 1 base from V and 7 bases from J, with 13 bases between. The germline gives CDR1 LGHNA, CDR2 YNFKEQ. This CDR3 contains 15 residues. In DNA form, the CDR3 reads TGTGCCAGCAGCCAAGTCTACAGGGTGGACGGGGAGCTGTTTTTT. This encodes CASSQVYRVDGELFF.

The rearrangement uses TRBV5-5 and TRBJ1-4; 7 nucleotides align to TRBD1. This CDR3 has 14 amino acids. The V gene's germline CDR1 is SGHKS and CDR2 YYEKEE (reference sequence). J was trimmed by 6 bases and V by 4 bases; bases with no gene match: 6. The chain's CDR3 is CASSQRGGDEKLFF. Here the CDR3 DNA reads TGTGCCAGCAGCCAGAGAGGGGGCGATGAAAAACTGTTTTTT.

V usage is TRBV28 and J usage is TRBJ2-2; D gene uncertain. Germline V gene sequence: CDR1 MDHEN, CDR2 SYDVKM. V lost 5 bases, J lost 1 base, and 14 bases lay in between. This CDR3 has 16 amino acids. Written as DNA, the CDR3 is TGTGCCAGCAGTCAAACTTCGTTCGGGAACACCGGGGAGCTGTTTTTT. This gives the protein CASSQTSFGNTGELFF.